This T cell receptor beta chain is from a study of shared clonotypes between healthy human individuals. Study conclusions and caveats: Estimated clonotype richness was generally higher in naive than memory subsets.

Using immunoSEQ multiplex PCR, the repertoire was profiled, and TCRdb retains in-frame clones only, with some absent. The data hold about 1.1 million clones, with approximately 80% observed a single time. Recent vaccinations or acute infections were absent in the healthy HIV-negative adult donors. The CDR3 extends over 19 amino acids. The trim removed 4 bases at V and 1 base at J, leaving 16 bases unmatched. Germline V gives CDR1 MNHNS, CDR2 SASEGT. This clone was counted between two and nine times. Its antigen is unidentified. The rearrangement links TRBV6-1 to TRBJ1-3, with 7 bases that match TRBD1. The origin of this receptor is a man aged 18 to 29 in good health. Some clones in this sample may be carry-over from other donors' samples. Sequenced: memory CD4+ T cells from PBMCs. The sample's subset: CD45RA-negative fraction. The CDR3 reads CASSARQGTLSGSGNTIYF. DNA for the CDR3: TGTGCCAGCAGTGCTAGACAGGGTACTCTCTCAGGGTCTGGAAACACCATATATTTT.